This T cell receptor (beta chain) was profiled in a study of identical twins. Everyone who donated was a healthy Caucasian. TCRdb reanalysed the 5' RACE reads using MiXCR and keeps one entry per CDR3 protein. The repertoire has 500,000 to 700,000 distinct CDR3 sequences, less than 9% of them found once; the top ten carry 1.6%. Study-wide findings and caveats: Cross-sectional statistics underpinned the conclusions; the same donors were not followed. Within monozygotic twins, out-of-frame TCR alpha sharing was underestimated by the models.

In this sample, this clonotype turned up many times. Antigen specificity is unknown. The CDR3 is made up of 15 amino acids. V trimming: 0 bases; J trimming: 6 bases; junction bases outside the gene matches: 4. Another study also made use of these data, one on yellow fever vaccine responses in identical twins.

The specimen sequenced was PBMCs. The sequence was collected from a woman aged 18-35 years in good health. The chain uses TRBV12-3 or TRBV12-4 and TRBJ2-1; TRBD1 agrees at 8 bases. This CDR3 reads CASSLAFQGANEQFF. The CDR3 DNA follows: TGTGCCAGCAGTTTAGCCTTCCAGGGGGCCAATGAGCAGTTCTTC.